One and the same sample provided the 6 T cell receptor beta chains below, sequenced in a study of neoadjuvant nivolumab and ipilimumab in lung cancer. Repertoires were generated with immunoSEQ multiplex PCR, while TCRdb's copy carries only in-frame clones and drops some. Altogether 8,000 to 10,000 clones are present, roughly four fifths being singletons, with the ten largest covering about 3.3%. Sequences were derived from peripheral blood, sampled before neoadjuvant nivolumab, alone or with ipilimumab. Every receptor here comes from an adult with non-small cell lung cancer.

The chain uses TRBV29-1 and TRBJ2-7; TRBD2 agrees at 13 bases. Germline trimming cut 3 bases from V and 4 bases from J; bases unmatched to any gene: 3. Germline V gene sequence: CDR1 SQVTM, CDR2 ANQGSEA. The CDR3 extends over 14 amino acids. The CDR3 nucleotides read TGCAGCGTTGAGGGACTAGCGGGGCCGTACGAGCAGTACTTC. It specifies CSVEGLAGPYEQYF.

The chain couples TRBV7-8 to TRBJ1-2; tentative D call: TRBD1 (6 bases). Germline loops: CDR1 SGHVS, CDR2 FQNEAQ. The CDR3 is made up of 16 amino acids. V gave up 2 bases and J gave up 4 bases, with 17 bases separating them. The CDR3 nucleotides read TGTGCCAGCAGCTTAAAGGGGGGGGGCAGCCGCTATGGCTACACCTTC. It yields the protein CASSLKGGGSRYGYTF.

This sequence joins TRBV28 and TRBJ2-7; the match to TRBD2 covers 7 bases. CDR1 and CDR2 from the germline V gene are MDHEN and SYDVKM. The CDR3 contains 15 residues. V trimming: 6 bases; J trimming: 0 bases; junction bases outside the gene matches: 8. CDR3 sequence (DNA): TGTGCCAGCAGCCCCCCGGGACTACCCTCCTACGAGCAGTACTTC. Protein sequence: CASSPPGLPSYEQYF.

This clone is labeled medium-sized. Other DNA sequences within the sample encode an identical CDR3. V is TRBV18 and J is TRBJ1-1, with D possibly TRBD1 on 5 matching bases. V was trimmed by 4 bases and J by 3 bases, leaving 9 bases between them. Germline V CDR1 and CDR2: KGHSH, LQKENI. The CDR3 covers 13 residues. The CDR3 region has the DNA TGTGCCAGCTCACTTGGGGGGGACACTGAAGCTTTCTTT. It encodes CASSLGGDTEAFF.

This clone was recorded once. The rearrangement links TRBV4-2 to TRBJ1-2; weak D call: TRBD1 (5 bases). This CDR3 is 16 amino acids long. The germline V and J ends were trimmed by 0 bases and 7 bases, with 18 bases remaining between them. From germline, CDR1 is LGHNA and CDR2 YNFKEQ. The CDR3 sequence is CASSQDPRGESGGYTF. The CDR3 region has the DNA TGTGCCAGCAGCCAAGATCCCCGGGGGGAGTCGGGTGGCTACACCTTC.

The rearrangement uses TRBV29-1 and TRBJ1-3, with TRBD1 as a possible D gene (6 bases). CDR1 and CDR2 (germline): SQVTM, ANQGSEA. The CDR3 extends over 15 amino acids. Trimming shortened V by 2 bases and J by 4 bases, and 15 bases separated the two germline ends. CDR3 loop: CSVESGGASGNTIYF. The CDR3 DNA is TGCAGCGTTGAATCGGGGGGCGCCTCAGGAAACACCATATATTTT.